Shown below are 7 T cell receptor beta chains from a single sample sequenced in a study of T cells after yellow fever vaccination (dated 2019 in TCRdb). The meaning of the sample's treatment or condition label: live attenuated yellow fever vaccine strain. The library was prepared using 5' RACE. The data were produced on an Illumina HiSeq 2500. TCRdb's own reprocessing of the public reads used fastp at Q25 and MiXCR and kept productive beta chains. Identical CDR3 proteins give one entry, which carries the most common genes and DNA. The sample table holds roughly 500,000 distinct CDR3 sequences, of which over 15% were seen once. The ten largest clones add up to 13% to 15% of the sample. The sequenced sample was PBMCs, obtained 15 days after the yellow fever booster vaccination. These receptors were taken from a man aged 25-45 years who received the YFV17D yellow fever vaccine.

The J gene is TRBJ2-3, the V gene TRBV20-1; either TRBD1 or TRBD2 may supply D (5 bases each). Germline V gene sequence: CDR1 DFQATT, CDR2 SNEGSKA (reference sequence). The length of the CDR3 is 14 residues. The DNA for the CDR3 is TGCACATCCACGAGGGGTAGGAGGACAGATACGCAGTATTTT. Its translation is CTSTRGRRTDTQYF.

This chain uses TRBV7-9 with TRBJ2-4; 8 bases match TRBD1. With V trimmed by 5 bases and J by 2 bases, 8 bases remained unmatched. In germline, CDR1 is SEHNR, CDR2 FQNEAQ (reference sequence). There are 16 residues in the CDR3. CDR3 bases: TGTGCCAGCAGCCCGACCAGGGGGCCGCCCAAAAACATTCAGTACTTC. This encodes CASSPTRGPPKNIQYF.

The V and J genes are TRBV7-8 and TRBJ2-6; D remains unclear. Germline assignment: CDR1 SGHVS and CDR2 FQNEAQ. CDR3 length equals 18 residues. Trimming left V 4 bases short and J 1 base short, with 17 bases between. CDR3 DNA sequence: TGTGCCAGCAGCTCCCGGAACGGCCAACTATCTGGGGCCAACGTCCTGACTTTC. This gives the protein CASSSRNGQLSGANVLTF.

This clonotype was detected only a few times. This rearrangement joins TRBV20-1 to TRBJ2-1; 7 nucleotides align to TRBD2. The CDR3 loop spans 11 amino acids. Germline V gene data show CDR1 as DFQATT and CDR2 as SNEGSKA (reference sequence). Trimming at V came to 5 bases and at J to 11 bases, leaving 6 bases not matched to a gene. This CDR3 is CSASSGEKQFF. DNA for the CDR3: TGCAGTGCTTCAAGCGGGGAAAAGCAGTTCTTC.

This clonotype was seen a few times. The chain recombines TRBV7-2 with TRBJ2-5; weak D call: TRBD1 (5 bases). This CDR3 region has 13 residues. Germline V gives CDR1 SGHTA, CDR2 FQGNSA. With 2 bases removed from V and 5 bases from J, the gap between germline ends came to 9 bases. The CDR3 DNA reads TGTGCCAGCAGCTTACCAGGGTGGGAGACCCAGTACTTC. The encoded protein is CASSLPGWETQYF.

J is TRBJ2-5 and V is TRBV28; D is perhaps TRBD1 (5 bases). V was shortened by 2 bases and J by 1 base, with 11 bases between the two germline ends. CDR3 size: 15 residues. Germline CDR1 and CDR2: MDHEN and SYDVKM. CDR3 DNA: TGTGCCAGCAGTTTAGTGGGGCGCTTCCAAGAGACCCAGTACTTC. It yields the protein CASSLVGRFQETQYF.

The gene calls are TRBV5-1 and TRBJ2-7; 7 bases are a match to TRBD1. Trimming at V came to 4 bases and at J to 9 bases, leaving 10 bases not matched to a gene. The germline gives CDR1 SGHRS, CDR2 YFSETQ. This CDR3 has 13 amino acids. The CDR3 nucleotides read TGCGCCAGCAGCCGCGGACAGGACTCGAGGCAGTACTTC. Its protein is CASSRGQDSRQYF.